These T cell receptor beta chains were read from a single sample in a study of CD8 T cells in ankylosing spondylitis. MiXCR, run by TCRdb on the 5' RACE reads, gives a single entry per CDR3 protein. The sample comprises about 150,000 distinct CDR3 sequences, under 35% of which are singletons, and 6% rests with the top ten. The sequenced sample consisted of synovial fluid, either unsorted or a sorted T cell fraction (not recorded which). Receptors were obtained from a male donor with ankylosing spondylitis. Both conserved end residues are part of each CDR3. The D gene is left open where the match is weak. For some rows the clone size is stated as once, few or many, or as a class when expanded; others skip it.

size	V	J	D	DNA	CDR3
few	TRBV20-1	TRBJ1-1	-	TGCAGTGCTCCCGCGGGGGTGGTGGGTAACACTGAAGCTTTCTTT	CSAPAGVVGNTEAFF
-	TRBV2	TRBJ2-7	TRBD2	TGTGCCAGCACCCTGGGAGGGACCCCCTACGAGCAGTACTTC	CASTLGGTPYEQYF
few	TRBV2	TRBJ1-6	-	TGTGCCAGCAACCTCAGGGGATTTCGGGATAATTCACCCCTCCACTTT	CASNLRGFRDNSPLHF
-	TRBV3-1	TRBJ2-7	-	TGTGCCAGCAGCCAATCCTACTACGAGCAGTACTTC	CASSQSYYEQYF
-	TRBV5-1	TRBJ2-5	TRBD2	TGCGCCAGCAAGTCACGGGCTAGCGGACAAGAGACCCAGTACTTC	CASKSRASGQETQYF
few	TRBV12-3/TRBV12-4	TRBJ1-4	TRBD1	TGTGCCAGCAGTTTGGGACAGCAGACGCGTAATGAAAAACTGTTTTTT	CASSLGQQTRNEKLFF
-	TRBV5-5	TRBJ2-5	-	TGTGCCAGCAGCTCGGGGCTAGTGTCCGAACTTCAAGAGACCCAGTACTTC	CASSSGLVSELQETQYF
-	TRBV6-5	TRBJ1-6	TRBD1	TGTGCCAGCAGTTCCCGGGGACAGGGGGGATATAATTCACCCCTCCACTTT	CASSSRGQGGYNSPLHF
few	TRBV28	TRBJ1-4	TRBD1	TGTGCCAGCAGTTTAGGGGACAGGGTACTTGGGCGAGGGGAAAAACTGTTTTTT	CASSLGDRVLGRGEKLFF
-	TRBV2	TRBJ2-3	-	TGTGCCAGCAGTGAAGCCAGGGGTGCCACAGATACGCAGTATTTT	CASSEARGATDTQYF
few	TRBV20-1	TRBJ1-1	-	TGCAGTGCTAGTTCCAGGAGGAACACTGAAGCTTTCTTT	CSASSRRNTEAFF
many	TRBV7-2	TRBJ2-1	TRBD2	TGTGCCAGCAGCTTTCAATCCGGGACTAGCGGGGGGAATGAGCAGTTCTTC	CASSFQSGTSGGNEQFF
few	TRBV19	TRBJ1-1	-	TGTGCCAGTAGTTGGGACACTGAAGCTTTCTTT	CASSWDTEAFF
-	TRBV9	TRBJ2-3	-	TGTGCCAGCAGCGTAGTTGGTAGCGGCACAGATACGCAGTATTTT	CASSVVGSGTDTQYF
many	TRBV5-1	TRBJ2-2	TRBD2	TGCGCCAGCAGCTTGCGTGCTAGCGGCACCACCGGGGAGCTGTTTTTT	CASSLRASGTTGELFF
many	TRBV5-1	TRBJ1-5	-	TGCGCCAGCAGCTTGGCTGGGAACGGTCAGCCCCAGCATTTT	CASSLAGNGQPQHF
many	TRBV5-1	TRBJ2-5	-	TGCGCCAGCAGCTTGGACTGGGGAAGGGAGACCCAGTACTTC	CASSLDWGRETQYF
-	TRBV24-1	TRBJ2-7	-	TGTGCCACCAGTGACAGCTACGAGCAGTACTTC	CATSDSYEQYF
few	TRBV20-1	TRBJ2-7	-	TGCAGTGCCAAACGGGGGCCCCTCTTTGACTACGAGCAGTACTTC	CSAKRGPLFDYEQYF
many	TRBV6-4	TRBJ2-3	-	TGTGCCAGCAGAAGGGGCCCGGCGGATACGCAGTATTTT	CASRRGPADTQYF
-	TRBV7-2	TRBJ2-3	-	TGTGCCAGCAGCCTGGGGACATTCACAGATACGCAGTATTTT	CASSLGTFTDTQYF
many	TRBV5-6	TRBJ1-4	TRBD1	TGTGCCAGCAGCCGGAGGGGGCGCGGTAATGAAAAACTGTTTTTT	CASSRRGRGNEKLFF